The present T cell receptor beta chain was sequenced within a study of blood T cell repertoires in COVID-19. Study-level background: Collection of acute and convalescent COVID-19 samples took place in the United States, Italy and Spain. PBMCs, B-cell-depleted T cells, or T cells provided the cDNA or gDNA that made up the material.

The J segment lost 3 bases and the V segment lost 5 bases, leaving 5 bases of the junction unmatched. Germline values: CDR1 LGHDT, CDR2 YNNKEL (reference sequence). The CDR3 runs to 15 residues. As originally analysed: Amplification of reference gene primers was used by the study to estimate nucleated cell counts. Clones were read by immunoSEQ multiplex PCR, and TCRdb kept only the in-frame ones, dropping some. D and trimming were read from the DNA, whereas the V and J calls and clone size are those reported in that table. The repertoire holds about 110,000 clones, less than 90% seen once, with around a sixth in the top ten.

This chain uses TRBV3-1 (or the pseudogene TRBV3-2) with TRBJ1-5; the match to TRBD1 covers 9 bases. Sequenced input: peripheral blood. This sequence was found in a woman in her sixties with acute or convalescent COVID-19. The CDR3 DNA reads as TGTGCCAGCAGCAGCGGACAGGGGTACAATCAGCCCCAGCATTTT. It encodes CASSSGQGYNQPQHF.